This entry lists 4 T cell receptor beta chains sequenced from one sample in a study of T cell responses to AZD1222 COVID-19 vaccine. Assay used: immunoSEQ multiplex PCR; TCRdb lists only in-frame clones, some missing. The sample carries around 160,000 clones, 89% recorded once. The sample in question was peripheral blood, obtained on day 0 of AZD1222 vaccination. The receptors come from an adult in good health.

This chain links TRBV5-1 with TRBJ2-5, with D perhaps TRBD1 or TRBD2 (5 bases each). Germline CDR1 reads SGHRS; CDR2 reads YFSETQ. The CDR3 has 15 residues. Trimming cost V 3 bases and J 2 bases, with 14 bases left between them. The CDR3 protein is CASSSGSGLQETQYF. The CDR3 DNA sequence: TGCGCCAGCAGCTCGGGGTCGGGGCTACAAGAGACCCAGTACTTC.

The genes are TRBV28 and TRBJ2-7, with a weak D call TRBD1 (5 bases). Between the trimmed V and J ends, which lost 6 bases and 2 bases, there was a span of 14 bases. There are 14 residues in the CDR3. CDR1 and CDR2 (germline): MDHEN, SYDVKM. The CDR3, as DNA: TGTGCCAGCAGCCTTAACTACAGGCCCTACGAGCAGTACTTC. This translates into CASSLNYRPYEQYF.

The chain has TRBV6-2 or TRBV6-3 and TRBJ1-5, with D hard to call. The ends were cut back, 6 bases at V and 1 base at J, with 13 bases in the middle. Germline CDR1 is MNHEY and CDR2 is SVGEGT. There are 15 residues in the CDR3. The CDR3: CASSRDLGSNQPQHF. The CDR3 DNA reads TGTGCCAGCAGCCGCGACCTGGGGAGCAATCAGCCCCAGCATTTT.

CDR3 in amino acids: CASSAAGTDEQFF. Written as DNA, the CDR3 is TGCGCCAGCAGCGCCGCCGGGACGGACGAGCAGTTCTTC. The chain combines TRBV5-1 with TRBJ2-1; D is tentatively TRBD1 or TRBD2 (5 bases each). Per germline, CDR1 SGHRS and CDR2 YFSETQ. The V and J ends lost 4 bases and 10 bases respectively, with 15 bases between them. The CDR3 is 13 amino acids.